One sample yielded the 32 T cell receptor beta chains listed below, sequenced in a study of cytomegalovirus exposure and HLA in healthy donors. PCR employed 60 Vbeta and 13 Jbeta primers. Sequencing used immunoSEQ multiplex PCR; TCRdb keeps in-frame clones, though not all of them. The sample contains about 150,000 clones, 65% to 90% of which appear only once. The source material was PBMCs. These receptors came from a woman between 50 and 59 years old in good health and CMV-seropositive.

The V call is TRBV4-1, the J call TRBJ2-3, with D possibly being TRBD1 (6 bases). Per germline, CDR1 MGHRA and CDR2 YSYEKL. Trimming shortened V by 0 bases and J by 4 bases, and 14 bases separated the two germline ends. The CDR3 is 16 residues long. In DNA, the CDR3 is TGCGCCAGCAGCCAAGATAGGTCAGGGGTTGCAGATACGCAGTATTTT. It yields the protein CASSQDRSGVADTQYF.

This rearrangement joins TRBV2 to TRBJ2-7; 8 positions match TRBD1. V was pared by 6 bases and J by 4 bases, with 8 bases of the junction left unmatched. The CDR3 consists of 14 residues. Per the germline V gene, CDR1 is SNHLY and CDR2 is FYNNEI. CDR3 residues: CASRDWTGWYEQYF. The CDR3 DNA reads as TGTGCCAGCAGGGACTGGACAGGGTGGTACGAGCAGTACTTC. The full variable domain, in which reference TRBV2 and TRBJ2-7 provide the parts outside the CDR3, is EPEVTQTPSHQVTQMGQEVILRCVPISNHLYFYWYRQILGQKVEFLVSFYNNEISEKSEIFDDQFSVERPDGSNFTLKIRSTKLEDSAMYFCASRDWTGWYEQYFGPGTRLTVT.

The chain links TRBV7-2 to TRBJ2-2; 8 bases agree with TRBD1. V lost 8 bases and J lost 4; bases outside the gene matches: 9. The CDR3 runs 15 residues. From germline, CDR1 is SGHTA and CDR2 FQGNSA. The CDR3 coding sequence is TGTGCCAGCGGGAGACAGGGGTGGTCCACCGGGGAGCTGTTTTTT. Translated, it gives CASGRQGWSTGELFF.

J is TRBJ1-6 and V is TRBV7-2, with 7 bases matching TRBD1. V was clipped by 6 bases and J by 1 base; unmatched bases: 9. CDR3 size: 17 residues. Germline CDR1 reads SGHTA; CDR2 reads FQGNSA. CDR3 loop: CASRSSGGRSYNSPLHF. The DNA for the CDR3 is TGTGCCAGCAGGTCCTCAGGGGGGAGGTCCTATAATTCACCCCTCCACTTT. Full variable domain (outside the CDR3, taken from reference TRBV7-2 and TRBJ1-6): GAGVSQSPSNKVTEKGKDVELRCDPISGHTALYWYRQSLGQGLEFLIYFQGNSAPDKSGLPSDRFSAERTGGSVSTLTIQRTQQEDSAVYLCASRSSGGRSYNSPLHFGNGTRLTVT.

The rearrangement links TRBV30 to TRBJ1-6; perhaps TRBD1 as D (6 bases). Trimming took 1 base from V and 6 from J, leaving 13 bases between them. The CDR3 loop spans 15 amino acids. Germline V gene lookup returns CDR1 GTSNPN and CDR2 SVGIG (reference sequence). CDR3 coding DNA: TGTGCCTGGAGTGACCTGGACAGCCTTAATTCACCCCTCCACTTT. Protein product: CAWSDLDSLNSPLHF. The variable domain in full, completed from reference TRBV30 and TRBJ1-6, reads SQTIHQWPATLVQPVGSPLSLECTVEGTSNPNLYWYRQAAGRGLQLLFYSVGIGQISSEVPQNLSASRPQDRQFILSSKKLLLSDSGFYLCAWSDLDSLNSPLHFGNGTRLTVT.

The chain recombines TRBV11-2 with TRBJ1-3; 8 positions match TRBD1. CDR3 length equals 16 residues. V lost 5 bases, J lost 4 bases, and 10 bases stayed unmatched. Germline V gives CDR1 SGHAT, CDR2 FQNNGV. The CDR3 region is CASSPHQGADGNTIYF. The CDR3 nucleotides are TGTGCCAGCAGCCCACATCAGGGGGCAGACGGAAACACCATATATTTT.

About this clone: At one of its ends the junction is not consistent with the germline gene, which may arise from a read error. The chain combines TRBV12-5 with TRBJ1-2; 7 bases map to TRBD1. The CDR3 contains 14 residues. CDR1 is LGHNT, CDR2 FRNRAP, per germline. The DNA of the CDR3 is TGTGCAAGTGCCGAGGGACAGAGTAACTATGGCTACACCTTC. Amino acids: CASAEGQSNYGYTF.

This rearrangement joins TRBV19 to TRBJ1-1; unclear D gene. Trimming shortened V by 7 bases and J by 13 bases, and 16 bases separated the two germline ends. This CDR3 has 11 residues. CDR1 is LNHDA, CDR2 SQIVND, per germline (reference sequence). The CDR3, as DNA: TGTGCCAGTAAAGCCAACCTACTGCTTTTCTTT. Its translation: CASKANLLLFF.

The gene calls are TRBV9 and TRBJ1-2; 8 nucleotides agree with TRBD1. Germline values: CDR1 SGDLS, CDR2 YYNGEE. V trimming: 4 bases; J trimming: 8 bases; junction bases outside the gene matches: 7. The CDR3 spans 13 residues. This CDR3 is CASSPGTGGGYTF. CDR3 coding DNA: TGTGCCAGCAGCCCCGGGACAGGCGGCGGCTACACCTTC.

This clone showed up just a few times. For the CDR3, the DNA is TGTGCCAGCAGCGTAGGGGCAGGGAACACAGATACGCAGTATTTT. Residues: CASSVGAGNTDTQYF. The J gene is TRBJ2-3, the V gene TRBV9, with a weak D call TRBD1 (5 bases). The CDR3 sequence is 15 residues long. Germline V gives CDR1 SGDLS, CDR2 YYNGEE. V dropped 0 bases and J dropped 2 bases, with 10 bases sitting between them.

J is TRBJ1-1 and V is TRBV5-1; D is perhaps TRBD1 (6 bases). This CDR3 comprises 13 residues. The V end was cut by 6 bases, the J end by 1 base, with 10 bases between. Germline values: CDR1 SGHRS, CDR2 YFSETQ. The CDR3 protein is CASTLQGNTEAFF. The CDR3 coding sequence is TGCGCCAGCACTCTACAGGGGAACACTGAAGCTTTCTTT. Looking up the rest from reference TRBV5-1 and TRBJ1-1 gives the full variable domain: KAGVTQTPRYLIKTRGQQVTLSCSPISGHRSVSWYQQTPGQGLQFLFEYFSETQRNKGNFPGRFSGRQFSNSRSEMNVSTLELGDSALYLCASTLQGNTEAFFGQGTRLTVV.

For this clone: Relative to the germline gene, one junction end is altered; a read error may explain this. The rearrangement links TRBV5-4 to TRBJ1-2, with D hard to call. Looked up from germline, CDR1 is SGHNT and CDR2 is YYREEE (reference sequence). The CDR3 runs to 12 residues. This chain's CDR3 is CASSLEAGLEDF. CDR3 bases: TGTGCCAGCAGCTTGGAAGCGGGCCTTGAGGACTTC.

This clone was counted only a few times. The chain uses TRBV15 and TRBJ1-2; possibly TRBD1 for D (5 bases). CDR1 and CDR2 (germline): LNHNV, YYDKDF (reference sequence). The CDR3 runs 13 residues. With 4 bases removed from V and 4 bases from J, the gap between germline ends came to 10 bases. The CDR3 DNA follows: TGTGCCACCAGCACGTCCGGGGGCTATGGCTACACCTTC. Protein: CATSTSGGYGYTF.

The sample holds a few counts of this clone. The chain has TRBV10-3 and TRBJ2-1; possible D gene TRBD1, 6 bases. CDR3 size: 13 residues. CDR1 is ENHRY, CDR2 SYGVKD, per germline. V shed 5 bases and J shed 6 bases, with 11 bases lying between them. CDR3 amino acids: CAISSIQGNEQFF. The CDR3 DNA reads TGTGCCATCAGTTCGATACAGGGCAATGAGCAGTTCTTC.

This chain joins TRBV27 and TRBJ1-1; D ambiguous. The V end lost 0 bases, the J end lost 1 base, and 6 bases lay between the germline ends. Germline assignment: CDR1 MNHEY and CDR2 SMNVEV (reference sequence). The length of the CDR3 is 14 residues. CDR3 DNA: TGTGCCAGCAGTTTATCTGCGAGGAACACTGAAGCTTTCTTT. Translation: CASSLSARNTEAFF.

The chain employs TRBV21-1 and TRBJ2-3; the D segment call TRBD1 is taken from the table without a DNA check. TRBV21-1 is an annotated pseudogene. The CDR3 contains 16 residues. DNA for the CDR3: TGTGCCAGCAGCAAAGTCCGGACAGGGGTTTCGGATACGCAGTATTTT. It codes for CASSKVRTGVSDTQYF.

The V gene is TRBV5-5, the J gene TRBJ2-7, with D unresolved. CDR3 length: 15 residues. CDR1 is SGHKS, CDR2 YYEKEE, per germline (reference sequence). V was cut by 0 bases and J by 1 base, with 11 bases left in between. The CDR3 is CASSLVPVSSYEQYF. Here the CDR3 DNA reads TGTGCCAGCAGCTTGGTACCAGTATCTTCCTACGAGCAGTACTTC.

The chain employs TRBV29-1 and TRBJ1-1; TRBD1 matches at 7 bases. The V and J ends lost 7 bases and 2 bases, in that order; junction bases with no gene match: 7. Germline CDR1 is SQVTM and CDR2 is ANQGSEA. CDR3 length equals 13 residues. The CDR3, as DNA: TGCAGCGGAACCGGGACAGCAAACACTGAAGCTTTCTTT. Translation: CSGTGTANTEAFF.

The chain is built from TRBV7-2 and TRBJ2-3, with 8 bases that match TRBD2. The CDR3 is 16 residues long. CDR1 is SGHTA, CDR2 FQGNSA, per germline. J gave up 2 bases and V 1 base, and 5 bases lay outside the gene matches. DNA of the CDR3: TGTGCCAGCAGCTTAGGGACGGGGGGGCCCACAGATACGCAGTATTTT. This sequence encodes CASSLGTGGPTDTQYF.

The J gene is TRBJ1-1, the V gene TRBV27, with 7 bases identical to TRBD1. This CDR3 is 16 amino acids long. Trimming removed 6 bases from V and 3 bases from J; junction bases left unmatched: 13. CDR1 and CDR2 (germline): MNHEY, SMNVEV (reference sequence). The CDR3 DNA reads TGTGCCAGCAGCCACTTCCCGGCCAGGGGGGACACTGAAGCTTTCTTT. The encoded protein is CASSHFPARGDTEAFF.

As DNA, the CDR3 is TGTGCCAGCAGCCCGGGACTAGGTTCAGATACGCAGTATTTT. This sequence encodes CASSPGLGSDTQYF. The genes are TRBV5-6 and TRBJ2-3; 8 bases match TRBD2. Looked up from germline, CDR1 is SGHDT and CDR2 is YYEEEE. The CDR3 runs 14 residues. Unmatched junction bases numbered 5, after V lost 4 bases and J lost 4 bases.

This clone appeared a single time. The V call is TRBV27, the J call TRBJ1-1, with D perhaps TRBD1 (6 bases). Trimming pared 3 bases from V and 5 bases from J, leaving 10 bases between. The CDR3 is 13 residues long. Germline V gene data show CDR1 as MNHEY and CDR2 as SMNVEV (reference sequence). The CDR3 nucleotides are TGTGCCAGCAGTTTGGTTACAGGGACTGAAGCTTTCTTT. Its protein is CASSLVTGTEAFF.

J is TRBJ1-2 and V is TRBV9; TRBD1 aligns across 7 bases. The CDR3 has 15 residues. The V and J ends lost 1 base and 8 bases, in that order; junction bases with no gene match: 11. Germline assignment: CDR1 SGDLS and CDR2 YYNGEE. The CDR3 protein is CASSVIAGGSGGYTF. The CDR3 nucleotides are TGTGCCAGCAGCGTAATCGCAGGGGGGTCCGGCGGCTACACCTTC.

The chain uses TRBV2 and TRBJ2-3; 11 bases line up with TRBD2. This CDR3 spans 14 amino acids. Germline trimming cut 2 bases from V and 10 bases from J; bases unmatched to any gene: 5. Germline values: CDR1 SNHLY, CDR2 FYNNEI. The CDR3 DNA reads as TGTGCCAGCAGTGAAATCCTAGCGGGGGGCGCGCAGTATTTT. It yields the protein CASSEILAGGAQYF.

The chain has TRBV5-1 and TRBJ2-1, with 11 positions matching TRBD2. This CDR3 has 15 amino acids. Per germline, CDR1 SGHRS and CDR2 YFSETQ. The J segment lost 8 bases and the V segment lost 4 bases, leaving 8 bases of the junction unmatched. CDR3 coding DNA: TGCGCCAGCAGCCCGCCGACTAGCGGGGCCGATGAGCAGTTCTTC. This gives the protein CASSPPTSGADEQFF.

This clone was observed a few times. The chain links TRBV6-1 to TRBJ1-5; 11 bases are shared with TRBD1. Germline V lookup: CDR1 MNHNS, CDR2 SASEGT. This CDR3 contains 15 residues. J gave up 2 bases and V 8 bases, and 5 bases lay outside the gene matches. CDR3 in amino acids: CASRDRGNGNQPQHF. The CDR3 DNA reads as TGTGCCAGCCGGGACAGGGGGAATGGCAATCAGCCCCAGCATTTT.

The gene calls are TRBV5-5 and TRBJ1-1, with D perhaps TRBD1 (6 bases). CDR1 is SGHKS, CDR2 YYEKEE, per germline (reference sequence). The V end lost 4 bases, the J end lost 4 bases, and 8 bases lay between the germline ends. This CDR3 has 12 residues. The CDR3 sequence: CASSMTGTEAFF. The CDR3 DNA is TGTGCCAGCAGCATGACAGGCACTGAAGCTTTCTTT.

The chain carries TRBV6-5 and TRBJ2-3; D might be TRBD2 (7 bases). CDR1 is MNHEY and CDR2 is SVGAGI in the germline V gene. V was trimmed by 3 bases and J by 7 bases, leaving 14 bases between them. The CDR3 is 14 residues long. CDR3 in DNA: TGTGCCAGCAGTTATGGGGGGGGGCTCAATACGCAGTATTTT. It encodes CASSYGGGLNTQYF.

The V gene is TRBV7-6, the J gene TRBJ2-3, with TRBD2 identical over 8 bases. Germline CDR1 SGHVS, CDR2 FNYEAQ. With 2 bases clipped from V and 6 bases from J, the junction kept 10 bases outside the gene matches. The CDR3 covers 16 residues. CDR3 bases: TGTGCCAGCAGCTTACCTAGCGGCGGGGGGAAGGATACGCAGTATTTT. Residues: CASSLPSGGGKDTQYF.

The CDR3 sequence is CASSLLLDYEQYF. CDR3 bases: TGCGCCAGCAGCTTGTTACTAGACTACGAGCAGTACTTC. The rearrangement links TRBV5-1 to TRBJ2-7; D is possibly TRBD2 (5 bases). Per the germline V gene, CDR1 is SGHRS and CDR2 is YFSETQ. Between the trimmed V and J ends, which lost 1 base and 3 bases, there was a span of 8 bases. The CDR3 consists of 13 residues.

The chain's CDR3 is CASSSSRGPYEQYF. In nucleotides, the CDR3 is TGCGCCAGCAGTTCCAGCAGGGGGCCCTACGAGCAGTACTTC. The gene calls are TRBV10-2 and TRBJ2-7; 8 nucleotides agree with TRBD1. This CDR3 has 14 amino acids. Germline V gives CDR1 WSHSY, CDR2 SAAADI. The junction had 5 bases not matched to a gene; V was cut back by 5 bases and J by 2 bases.

The chain joins TRBV6-1 to TRBJ2-3; D gene unclear. Germline V CDR1 and CDR2: MNHNS, SASEGT. V dropped 6 bases and J dropped 5 bases, with 9 bases sitting between them. The CDR3 totals 12 residues. The CDR3 DNA reads TGTGCCAGCAGCCTGAGTAGAGATACGCAGTATTTT. Translation: CASSLSRDTQYF.